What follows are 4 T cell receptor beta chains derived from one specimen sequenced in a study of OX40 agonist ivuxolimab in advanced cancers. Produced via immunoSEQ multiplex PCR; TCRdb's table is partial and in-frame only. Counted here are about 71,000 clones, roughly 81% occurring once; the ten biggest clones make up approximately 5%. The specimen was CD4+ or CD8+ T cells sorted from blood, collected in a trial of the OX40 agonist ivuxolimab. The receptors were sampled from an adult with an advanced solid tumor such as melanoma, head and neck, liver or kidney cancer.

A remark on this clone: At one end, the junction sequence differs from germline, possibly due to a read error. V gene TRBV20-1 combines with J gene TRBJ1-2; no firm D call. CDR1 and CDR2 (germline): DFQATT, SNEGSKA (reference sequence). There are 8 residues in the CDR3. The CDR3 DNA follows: TGCAGTGCTAGATCGTATGTTTTC. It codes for CSARSYVF.

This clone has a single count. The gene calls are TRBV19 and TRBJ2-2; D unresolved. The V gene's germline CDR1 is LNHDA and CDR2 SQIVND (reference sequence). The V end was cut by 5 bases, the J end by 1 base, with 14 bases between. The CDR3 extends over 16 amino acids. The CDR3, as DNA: TGTGCCAGTAGTCTAAGGGCTATCCTGAACACCGGGGAGCTGTTTTTT. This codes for CASSLRAILNTGELFF.

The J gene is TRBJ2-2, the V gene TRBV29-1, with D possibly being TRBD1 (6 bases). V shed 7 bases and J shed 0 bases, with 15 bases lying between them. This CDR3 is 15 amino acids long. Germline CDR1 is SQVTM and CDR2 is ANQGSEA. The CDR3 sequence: CSGRPGQTNTGELFF. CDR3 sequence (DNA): TGCAGCGGAAGGCCCGGACAGACGAACACCGGGGAGCTGTTTTTT.

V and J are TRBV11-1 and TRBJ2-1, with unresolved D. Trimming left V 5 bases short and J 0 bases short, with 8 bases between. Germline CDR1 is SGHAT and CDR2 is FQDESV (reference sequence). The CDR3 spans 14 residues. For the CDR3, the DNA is TGTGCCAGCAGCGGAAGAAGCTCCTACAATGAGCAGTTCTTC. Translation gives CASSGRSSYNEQFF.